This T cell receptor (beta chain) was obtained from a study of blood T cell repertoires in COVID-19. Whole-study context: Material from acute and convalescent COVID-19 was sourced from the United States, Italy and Spain. Sources were T cells, B-cell-depleted T cells, or PBMCs; the material itself was cDNA or gDNA.

The V and J ends lost 5 bases and 4 bases respectively, with 8 bases between them. The CDR3 consists of 12 residues. Under the authors' procedure: The authors estimated nucleated cell counts from reference gene primer amplification. Sequencing was performed with immunoSEQ multiplex PCR; in TCRdb, only in-frame clones are kept and a portion is missing. V, J and clone size reflect that table, while D and trimming were determined from the DNA. The sample carries some 350,000 clones, about four fifths recorded once. This TCR derives from a man aged 25 to 40 with active or convalescent COVID-19. V is TRBV12-3 or TRBV12-4 and J is TRBJ1-2; D is ambiguous. Specimen: peripheral blood. In DNA, the CDR3 is TGTGCCAGCAGTCGCGAGGGCTATGGCTACACCTTC. Translated: CASSREGYGYTF.